The source of this T cell receptor (beta chain) is a study of Ad26.COV2.S vaccination and SARS-CoV-2 variants. Study in general: The donor belonged to the COV1001 Ad26.COV2.S trial arm. Study-wide findings and caveats: Once vaccination had occurred, spike-specific CD8+ and CD4+ T cell responses reportedly showed substantial breadth. Analyses of TCR breadth and depth may have underestimated total T cell responses.

The CDR3 loop spans 13 amino acids. Between the trimmed V and J ends, which lost 7 bases and 1 base, there was a span of 8 bases. Germline V gene sequence: CDR1 SGHTA, CDR2 FQGNSA. Comments on this clone: The antigen is undetermined.

TCRdb's copy holds only in-frame clones and misses some; the assay was immunoSEQ multiplex PCR. The profile covers fewer than 500,000 clones, with roughly 91% appearing a single time and about 4.1% taken by the ten largest. The treatment here: about 20 received Ad26.COV2.S at low or high dose, single or two shots; about 5 received placebo; per-sample allocation not given. Day 63 following the first vaccine or placebo injection was when the samples were taken. Its platform was an Ad26 vector, and its expressed antigen was Wuhan-strain SARS-CoV-2 spike. This TCR was recovered from a person aged 18-60 years who received the Ad26.COV2.S COVID-19 vaccine or a placebo. The V call is TRBV7-2, the J call TRBJ1-3; no clear D gene. Sequences were derived from peripheral blood, sampled in a trial of Ad26.COV2.S vaccine versus placebo. The CDR3, as DNA: TGTGCCAGCACAAGGAGTTCTGGAAACACCATATATTTT. Its translation: CASTRSSGNTIYF.